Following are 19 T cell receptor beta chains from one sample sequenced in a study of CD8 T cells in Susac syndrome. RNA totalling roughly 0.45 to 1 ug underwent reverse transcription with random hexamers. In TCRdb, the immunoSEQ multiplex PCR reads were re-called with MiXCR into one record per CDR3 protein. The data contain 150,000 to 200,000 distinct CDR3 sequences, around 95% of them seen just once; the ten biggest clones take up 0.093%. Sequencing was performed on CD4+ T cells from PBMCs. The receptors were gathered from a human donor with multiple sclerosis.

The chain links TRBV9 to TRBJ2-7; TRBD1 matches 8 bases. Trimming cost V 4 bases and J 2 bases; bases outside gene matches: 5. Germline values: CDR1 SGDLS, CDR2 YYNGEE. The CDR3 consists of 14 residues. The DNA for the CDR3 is TGTGCCAGCAGCAGGACAGGGAGCGCCTACGAGCAGTACTTC. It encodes CASSRTGSAYEQYF.

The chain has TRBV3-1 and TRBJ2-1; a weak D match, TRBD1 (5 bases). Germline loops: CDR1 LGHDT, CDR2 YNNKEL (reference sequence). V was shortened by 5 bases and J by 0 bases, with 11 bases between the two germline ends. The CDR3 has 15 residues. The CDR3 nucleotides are TGTGCCAGCAGCGGGGCGGAATTCTCCTACAATGAGCAGTTCTTC. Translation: CASSGAEFSYNEQFF.

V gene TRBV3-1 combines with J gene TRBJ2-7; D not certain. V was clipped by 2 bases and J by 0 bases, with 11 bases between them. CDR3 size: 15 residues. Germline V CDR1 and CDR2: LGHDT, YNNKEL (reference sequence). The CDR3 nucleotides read TGTGCCAGCAGCCAAAATACACTCAGCTCCTACGAGCAGTACTTC. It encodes CASSQNTLSSYEQYF.

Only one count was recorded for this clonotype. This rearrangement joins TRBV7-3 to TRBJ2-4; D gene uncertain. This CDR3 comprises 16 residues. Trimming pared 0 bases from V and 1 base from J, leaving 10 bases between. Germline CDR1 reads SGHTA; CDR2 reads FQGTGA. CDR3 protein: CASSLTSNRAKNIQYF. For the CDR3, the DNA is TGTGCCAGCAGCTTAACCTCGAATAGGGCCAAAAACATTCAGTACTTC.

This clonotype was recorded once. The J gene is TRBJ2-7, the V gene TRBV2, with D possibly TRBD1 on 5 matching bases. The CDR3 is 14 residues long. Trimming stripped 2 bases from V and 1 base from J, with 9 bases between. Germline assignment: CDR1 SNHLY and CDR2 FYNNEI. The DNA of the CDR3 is TGTGCCAGCAGTGAACAACAGGCATCCTACGAGCAGTACTTC. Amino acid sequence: CASSEQQASYEQYF. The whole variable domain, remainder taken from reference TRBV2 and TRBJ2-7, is EPEVTQTPSHQVTQMGQEVILRCVPISNHLYFYWYRQILGQKVEFLVSFYNNEISEKSEIFDDQFSVERPDGSNFTLKIRSTKLEDSAMYFCASSEQQASYEQYFGPGTRLTVT.

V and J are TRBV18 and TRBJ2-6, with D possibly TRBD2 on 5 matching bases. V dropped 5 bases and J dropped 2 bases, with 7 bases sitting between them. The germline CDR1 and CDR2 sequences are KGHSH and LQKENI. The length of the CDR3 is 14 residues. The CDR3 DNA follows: TGTGCCAGCTCAACCGGGGCTGGGGCCAACGTCCTGACTTTC. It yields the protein CASSTGAGANVLTF.

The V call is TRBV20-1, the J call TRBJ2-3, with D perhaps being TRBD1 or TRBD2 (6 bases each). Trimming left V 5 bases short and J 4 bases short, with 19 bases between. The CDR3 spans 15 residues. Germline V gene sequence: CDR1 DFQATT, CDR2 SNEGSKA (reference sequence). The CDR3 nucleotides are TGCAGTGCTCACCACCCACAGGGAGGCGCAGATACGCAGTATTTT. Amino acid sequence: CSAHHPQGGADTQYF.

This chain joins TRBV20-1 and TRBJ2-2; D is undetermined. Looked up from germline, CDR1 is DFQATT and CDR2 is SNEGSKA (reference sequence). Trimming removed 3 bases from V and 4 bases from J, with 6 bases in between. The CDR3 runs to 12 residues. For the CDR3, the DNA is TGCAGTGCTAGTGGGCGCACCGGGGAGCTGTTTTTT. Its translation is CSASGRTGELFF.

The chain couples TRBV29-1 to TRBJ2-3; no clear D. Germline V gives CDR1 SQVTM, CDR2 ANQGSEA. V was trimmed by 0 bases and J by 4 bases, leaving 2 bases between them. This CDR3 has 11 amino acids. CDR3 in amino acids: CSVEEPDTQYF. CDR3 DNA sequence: TGCAGCGTTGAAGAACCAGATACGCAGTATTTT.

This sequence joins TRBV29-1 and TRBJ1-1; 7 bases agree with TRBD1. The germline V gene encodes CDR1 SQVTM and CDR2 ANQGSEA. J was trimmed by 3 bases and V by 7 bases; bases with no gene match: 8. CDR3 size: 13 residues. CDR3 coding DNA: TGCAGCGCTGTACGAGACAGGGACACTGAAGCTTTCTTT. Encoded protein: CSAVRDRDTEAFF. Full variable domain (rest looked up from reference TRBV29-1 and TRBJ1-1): SAVISQKPSRDICQRGTSLTIQCQVDSQVTMMFWYRQQPGQSLTLIATANQGSEATYESGFVIDKFPISRPNLTFSTLTVSNMSPEDSSIYLCSAVRDRDTEAFFGQGTRLTVV.

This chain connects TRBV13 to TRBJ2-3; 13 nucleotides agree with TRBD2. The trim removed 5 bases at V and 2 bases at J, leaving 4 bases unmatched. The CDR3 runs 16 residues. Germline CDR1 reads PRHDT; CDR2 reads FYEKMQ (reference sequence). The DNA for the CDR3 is TGTGCCAGCAGCAAGGGGACTAGCGGGGTCACAGATACGCAGTATTTT. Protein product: CASSKGTSGVTDTQYF.

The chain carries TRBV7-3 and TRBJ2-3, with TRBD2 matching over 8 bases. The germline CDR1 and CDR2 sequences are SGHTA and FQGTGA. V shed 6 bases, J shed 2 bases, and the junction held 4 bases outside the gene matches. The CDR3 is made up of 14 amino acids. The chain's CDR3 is CASRRAGDTDTQYF. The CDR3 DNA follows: TGTGCCAGCAGGAGAGCGGGGGACACAGATACGCAGTATTTT.

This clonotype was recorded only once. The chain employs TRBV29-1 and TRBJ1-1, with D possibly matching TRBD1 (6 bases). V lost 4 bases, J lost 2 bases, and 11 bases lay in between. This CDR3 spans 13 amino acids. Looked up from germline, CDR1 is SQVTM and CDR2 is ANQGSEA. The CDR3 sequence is CSVVGTTNTEAFF. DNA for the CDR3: TGCAGCGTTGTCGGGACAACTAACACTGAAGCTTTCTTT.

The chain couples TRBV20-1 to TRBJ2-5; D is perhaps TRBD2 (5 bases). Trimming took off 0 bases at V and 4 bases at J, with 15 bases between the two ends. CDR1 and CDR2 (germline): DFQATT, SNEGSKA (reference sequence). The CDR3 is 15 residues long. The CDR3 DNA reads TGCAGTGCTAGAGATGCCCAGAGCGAGGGAGAGACCCAGTACTTC. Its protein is CSARDAQSEGETQYF.

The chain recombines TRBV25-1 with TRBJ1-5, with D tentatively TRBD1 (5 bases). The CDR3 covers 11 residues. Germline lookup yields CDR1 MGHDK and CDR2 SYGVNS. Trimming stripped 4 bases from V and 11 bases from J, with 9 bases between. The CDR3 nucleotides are TGTGCCAGCAGTGGAGGGGCAGCCCAGCATTTT. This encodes CASSGGAAQHF.

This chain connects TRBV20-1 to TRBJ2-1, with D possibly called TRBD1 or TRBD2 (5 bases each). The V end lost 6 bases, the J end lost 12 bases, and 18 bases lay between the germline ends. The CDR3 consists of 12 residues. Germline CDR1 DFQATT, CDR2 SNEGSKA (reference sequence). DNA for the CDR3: TGCAGTGCCCCCAGAGGGGATACCGGGCAGTTCTTC. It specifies CSAPRGDTGQFF.

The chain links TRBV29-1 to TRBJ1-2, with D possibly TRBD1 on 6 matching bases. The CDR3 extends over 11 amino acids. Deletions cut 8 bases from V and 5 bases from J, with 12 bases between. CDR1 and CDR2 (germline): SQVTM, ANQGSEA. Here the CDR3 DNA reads TGCAGCTTGGGGGGCGCGTATGGCTACACCTTC. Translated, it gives CSLGGAYGYTF.

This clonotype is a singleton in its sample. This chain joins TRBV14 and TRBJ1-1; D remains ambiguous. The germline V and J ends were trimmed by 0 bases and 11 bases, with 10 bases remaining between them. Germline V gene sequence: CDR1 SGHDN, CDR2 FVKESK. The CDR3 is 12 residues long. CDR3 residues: CASSQDMGMAFF. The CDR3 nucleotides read TGTGCCAGCAGCCAAGATATGGGGATGGCTTTCTTT.

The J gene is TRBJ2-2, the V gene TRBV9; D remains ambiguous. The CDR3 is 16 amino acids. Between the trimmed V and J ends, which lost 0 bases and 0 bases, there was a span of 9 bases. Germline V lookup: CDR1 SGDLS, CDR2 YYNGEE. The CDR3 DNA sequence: TGTGCCAGCAGCGTAGGTAGCCGTTCGAACACCGGGGAGCTGTTTTTT. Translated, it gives CASSVGSRSNTGELFF.